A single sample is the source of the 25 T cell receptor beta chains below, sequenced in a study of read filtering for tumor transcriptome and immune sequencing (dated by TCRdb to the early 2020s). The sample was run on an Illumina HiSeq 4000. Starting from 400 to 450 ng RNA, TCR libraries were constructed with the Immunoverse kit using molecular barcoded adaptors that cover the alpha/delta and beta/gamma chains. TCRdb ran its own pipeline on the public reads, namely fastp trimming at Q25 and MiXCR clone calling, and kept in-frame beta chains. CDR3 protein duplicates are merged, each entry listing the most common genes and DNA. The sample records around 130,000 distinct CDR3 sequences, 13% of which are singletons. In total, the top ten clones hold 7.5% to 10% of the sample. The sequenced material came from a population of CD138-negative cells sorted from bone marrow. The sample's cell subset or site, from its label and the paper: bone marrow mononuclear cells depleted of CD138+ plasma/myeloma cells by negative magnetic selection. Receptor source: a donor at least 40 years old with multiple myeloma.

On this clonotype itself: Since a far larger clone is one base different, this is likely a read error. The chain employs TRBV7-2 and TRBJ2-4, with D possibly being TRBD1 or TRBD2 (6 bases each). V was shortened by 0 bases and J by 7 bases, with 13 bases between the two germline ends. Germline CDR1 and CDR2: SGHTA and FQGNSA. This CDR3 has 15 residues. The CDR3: CASSLARGALNIQYF. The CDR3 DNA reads TGTGCCAGCAGCTTAGCTAGGGGGGCTTTGAACATTCAGTACTTC.

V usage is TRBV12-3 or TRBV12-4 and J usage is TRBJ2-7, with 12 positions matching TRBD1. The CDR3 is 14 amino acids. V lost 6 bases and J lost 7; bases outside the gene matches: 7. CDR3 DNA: TGTGCCAGCAGCTGGGACAGGGGGCGAGGGGAGCAGTACTTC. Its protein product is CASSWDRGRGEQYF.

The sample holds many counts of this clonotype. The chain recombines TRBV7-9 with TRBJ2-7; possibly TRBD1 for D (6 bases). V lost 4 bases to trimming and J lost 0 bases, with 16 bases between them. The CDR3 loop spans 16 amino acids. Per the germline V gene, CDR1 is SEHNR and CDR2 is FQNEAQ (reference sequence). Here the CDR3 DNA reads TGTGCCAGCAGCTCCCATTTCACAGGGAGCTCCTACGAGCAGTACTTC. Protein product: CASSSHFTGSSYEQYF.

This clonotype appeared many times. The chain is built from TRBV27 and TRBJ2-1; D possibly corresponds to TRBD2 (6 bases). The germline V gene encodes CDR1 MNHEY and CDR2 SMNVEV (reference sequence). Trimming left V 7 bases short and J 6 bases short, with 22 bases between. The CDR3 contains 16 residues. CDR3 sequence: CASTSIPLGSGNEQFF. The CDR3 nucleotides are TGTGCCAGCACCTCAATACCGTTAGGTAGCGGCAATGAGCAGTTCTTC.

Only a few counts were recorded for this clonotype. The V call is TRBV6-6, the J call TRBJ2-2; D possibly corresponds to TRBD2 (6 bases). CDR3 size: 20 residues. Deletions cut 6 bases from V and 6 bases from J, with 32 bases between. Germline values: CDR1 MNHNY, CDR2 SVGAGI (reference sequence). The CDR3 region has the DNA TGTGCCAGCAGATCGCCCCTCTCTAGCGAACTAAAAAGCGGTTCCGGGGAGCTGTTTTTT. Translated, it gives CASRSPLSSELKSGSGELFF.

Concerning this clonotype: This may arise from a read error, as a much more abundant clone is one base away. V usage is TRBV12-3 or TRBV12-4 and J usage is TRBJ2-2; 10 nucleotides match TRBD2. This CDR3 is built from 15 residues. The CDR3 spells CASSPAGGGTRELFF. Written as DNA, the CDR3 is TGTGCCAGCAGTCCAGCGGGAGGGGGCACCAGGGAGCTGTTTTTT.

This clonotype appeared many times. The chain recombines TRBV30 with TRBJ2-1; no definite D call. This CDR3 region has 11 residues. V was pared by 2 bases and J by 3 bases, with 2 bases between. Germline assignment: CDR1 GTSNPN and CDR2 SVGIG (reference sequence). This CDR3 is CAWSNYNEQFF. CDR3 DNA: TGTGCCTGGAGTAACTACAATGAGCAGTTCTTC.

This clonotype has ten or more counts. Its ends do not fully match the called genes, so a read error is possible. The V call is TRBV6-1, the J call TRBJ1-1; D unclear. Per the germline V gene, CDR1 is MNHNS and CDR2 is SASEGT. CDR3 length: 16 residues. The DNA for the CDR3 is TGTGCCAGCAGGGAAGGTGTCCGGATAATGAACACTGAAGCTTTCTTT. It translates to CASREGVRIMNTEAFF.

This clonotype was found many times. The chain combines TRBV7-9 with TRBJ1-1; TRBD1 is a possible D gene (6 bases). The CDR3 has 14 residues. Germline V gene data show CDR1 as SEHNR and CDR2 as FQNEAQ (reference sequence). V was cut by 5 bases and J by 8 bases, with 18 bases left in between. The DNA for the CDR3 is TGTGCCAGCAGCATAGACAGGAATTCGGTAGAAGCTTTCTTT. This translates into CASSIDRNSVEAFF.

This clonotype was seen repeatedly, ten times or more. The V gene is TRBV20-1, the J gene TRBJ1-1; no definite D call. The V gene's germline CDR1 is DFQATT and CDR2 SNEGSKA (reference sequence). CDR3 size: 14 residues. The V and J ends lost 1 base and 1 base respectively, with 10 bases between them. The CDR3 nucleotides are TGCAGTGCTAGAGCCCCGGGATGGAACACTGAAGCTTTCTTT. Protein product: CSARAPGWNTEAFF.

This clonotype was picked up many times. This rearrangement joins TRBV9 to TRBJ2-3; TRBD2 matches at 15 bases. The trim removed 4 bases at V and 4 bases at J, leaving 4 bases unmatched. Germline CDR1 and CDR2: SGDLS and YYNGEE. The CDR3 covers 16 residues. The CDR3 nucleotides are TGTGCCAGCAGCCTTCGGACTAGCGGGAGGGCAGATACGCAGTATTTT. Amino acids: CASSLRTSGRADTQYF.

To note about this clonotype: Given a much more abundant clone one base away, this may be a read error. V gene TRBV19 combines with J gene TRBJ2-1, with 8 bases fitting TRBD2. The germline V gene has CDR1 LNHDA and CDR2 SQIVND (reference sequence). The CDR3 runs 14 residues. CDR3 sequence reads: CASTTGGRAGEQSF. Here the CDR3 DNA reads TGTGCCAGTACAACGGGGGGGAGGGCCGGTGAGCAGTCCTTC.

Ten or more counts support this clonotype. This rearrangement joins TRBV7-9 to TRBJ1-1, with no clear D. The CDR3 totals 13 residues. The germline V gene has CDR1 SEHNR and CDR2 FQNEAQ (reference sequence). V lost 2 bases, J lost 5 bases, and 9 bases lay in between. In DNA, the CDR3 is TGTGCCAGCAGCTTAATGGGTCGGACTGAAGCTTTCTTT. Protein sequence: CASSLMGRTEAFF.

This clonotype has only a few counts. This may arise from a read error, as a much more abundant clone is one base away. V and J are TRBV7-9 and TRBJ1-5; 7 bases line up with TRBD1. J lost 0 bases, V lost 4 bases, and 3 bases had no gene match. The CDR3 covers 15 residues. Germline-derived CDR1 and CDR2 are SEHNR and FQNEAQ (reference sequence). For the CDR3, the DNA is TGTGCCAGCAGCTCTAGGGGGCGTAGCAATCAGCCCCAGCATTTT. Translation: CASSSRGRSNQPQHF. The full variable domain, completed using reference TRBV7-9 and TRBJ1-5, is DTGVSQNPRHKITKRGQNVTFRCDPISEHNRLYWYRQTLGQGPEFLTYFQNEAQLEKSRLLSDRFSAERPKGSFSTLEIQRTEQGDSAMYLCASSSRGRSNQPQHFGDGTRLSIL.

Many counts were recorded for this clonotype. Here the CDR3 reads CASRLTSGGHNEQFF. In DNA, the CDR3 is TGTGCCAGCAGATTGACTAGCGGGGGTCACAATGAGCAGTTCTTC. This chain links TRBV12-3 or TRBV12-4 with TRBJ2-1; 12 nucleotides align to TRBD2. The CDR3 totals 15 residues. Unmatched junction bases numbered 5, after V lost 6 bases and J lost 5 bases.

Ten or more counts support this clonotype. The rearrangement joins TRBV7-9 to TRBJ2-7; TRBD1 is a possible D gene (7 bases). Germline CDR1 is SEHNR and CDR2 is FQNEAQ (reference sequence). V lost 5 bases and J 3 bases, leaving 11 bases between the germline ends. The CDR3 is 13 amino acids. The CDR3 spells CASSGGTDYEQYF. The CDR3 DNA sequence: TGTGCCAGCAGCGGAGGGACAGACTACGAGCAGTACTTC.

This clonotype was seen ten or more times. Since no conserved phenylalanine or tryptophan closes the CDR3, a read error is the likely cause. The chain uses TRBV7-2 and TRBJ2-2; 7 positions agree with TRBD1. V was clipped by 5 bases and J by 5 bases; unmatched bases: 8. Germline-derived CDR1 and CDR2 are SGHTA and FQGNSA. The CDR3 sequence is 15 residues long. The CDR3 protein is CASSRDRVRTGELFL. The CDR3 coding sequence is TGTGCCAGCAGCCGCGACAGGGTGAGGACCGGGGAGCTGTTTCTT.

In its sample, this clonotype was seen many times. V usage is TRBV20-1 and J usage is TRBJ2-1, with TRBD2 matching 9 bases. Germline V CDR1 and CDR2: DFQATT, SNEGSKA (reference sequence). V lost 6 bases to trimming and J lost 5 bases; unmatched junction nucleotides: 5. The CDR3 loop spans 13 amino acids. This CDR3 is CSAPGLAHNEQFF. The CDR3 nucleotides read TGCAGTGCGCCGGGACTAGCTCACAATGAGCAGTTCTTC.

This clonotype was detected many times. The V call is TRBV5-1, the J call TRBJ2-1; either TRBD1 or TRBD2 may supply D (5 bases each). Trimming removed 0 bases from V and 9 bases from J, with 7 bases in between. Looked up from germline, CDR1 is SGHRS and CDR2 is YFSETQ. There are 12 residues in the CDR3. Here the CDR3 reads CASSLAGGEQFF. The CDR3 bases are TGCGCCAGCAGCTTGGCTGGGGGTGAGCAGTTCTTC.

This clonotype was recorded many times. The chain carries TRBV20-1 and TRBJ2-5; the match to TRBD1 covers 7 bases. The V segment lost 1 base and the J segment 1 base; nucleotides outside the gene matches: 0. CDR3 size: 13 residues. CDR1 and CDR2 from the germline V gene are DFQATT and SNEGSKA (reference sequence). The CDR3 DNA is TGCAGTGCTAGAGGACAGGGCCAAGAGACCCAGTACTTC. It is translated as CSARGQGQETQYF.

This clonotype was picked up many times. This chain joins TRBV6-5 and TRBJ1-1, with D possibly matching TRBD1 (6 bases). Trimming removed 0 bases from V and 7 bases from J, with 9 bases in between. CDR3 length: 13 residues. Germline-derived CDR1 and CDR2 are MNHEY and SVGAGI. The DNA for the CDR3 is TGTGCCAGCAGTTACTCGGGCAGGGGTGAAGCTTTCTTT. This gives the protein CASSYSGRGEAFF.

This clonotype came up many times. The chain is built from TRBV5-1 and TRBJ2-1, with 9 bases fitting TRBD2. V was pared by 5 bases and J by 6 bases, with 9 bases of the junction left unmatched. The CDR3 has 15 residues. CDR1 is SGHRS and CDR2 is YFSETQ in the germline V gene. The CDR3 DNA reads TGCGCCAGCAGGGCCGGGCTAGCGGGACCCAATGAGCAGTTCTTC. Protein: CASRAGLAGPNEQFF.

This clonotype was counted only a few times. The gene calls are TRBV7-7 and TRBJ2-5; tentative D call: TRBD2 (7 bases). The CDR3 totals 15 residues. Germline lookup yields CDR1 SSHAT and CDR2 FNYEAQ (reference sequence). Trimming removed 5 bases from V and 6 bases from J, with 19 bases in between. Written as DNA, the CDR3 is TGTGCCAGCAGCGCCGGGGGGCGCCGCGGAAAGACCCAGTACTTC. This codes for CASSAGGRRGKTQYF.

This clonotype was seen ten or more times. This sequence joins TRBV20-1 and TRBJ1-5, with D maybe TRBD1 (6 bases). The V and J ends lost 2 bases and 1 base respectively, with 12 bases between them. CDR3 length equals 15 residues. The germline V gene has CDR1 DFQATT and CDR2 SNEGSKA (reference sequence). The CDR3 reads CSARLGGASNQPQHF. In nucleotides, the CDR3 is TGCAGTGCTAGATTGGGGGGCGCAAGCAATCAGCCCCAGCATTTT.

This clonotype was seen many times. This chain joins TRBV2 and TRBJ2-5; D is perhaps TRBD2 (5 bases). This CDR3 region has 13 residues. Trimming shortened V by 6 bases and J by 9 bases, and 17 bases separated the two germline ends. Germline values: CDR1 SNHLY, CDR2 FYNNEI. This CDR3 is CASRLARRDSQYF. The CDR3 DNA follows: TGTGCCAGCAGATTAGCGCGCCGGGATTCCCAGTACTTC.